Listed here is a single T cell receptor (beta chain). No antigen is known for it. The data originate from a study of T cell responses to AZD1222 COVID-19 vaccine. Overall study: Pooling of second doses given at about 4 or about 12 weeks was done. Findings of the study overall: Repertoires were sampled only after the peak T cell response. Of spike-specific TCRs, nearly half reportedly target regions left unmutated in variants. Baseline serology detected seropositivity in only six AZD1222 recipients.

TCRdb's copy holds only in-frame clones and misses some; the assay was immunoSEQ multiplex PCR. The sample yields more than 95,000 clones, 85% to 95% seen once. The V gene lost 5 bases and the J gene lost 0 bases, with 12 bases spanning the gap. Per the germline V gene, CDR1 is SQVTM and CDR2 is ANQGSEA. The CDR3 extends over 14 amino acids. This TCR derives from an adult in good health. The sample here was peripheral blood, taken on day 0 of AZD1222 vaccination. This chain connects TRBV29-1 to TRBJ2-3; possible D gene TRBD2, 5 bases. The CDR3: CSVSDSTSTDTQYF. DNA for the CDR3: TGCAGCGTTTCGGACTCCACCAGCACAGATACGCAGTATTTT.